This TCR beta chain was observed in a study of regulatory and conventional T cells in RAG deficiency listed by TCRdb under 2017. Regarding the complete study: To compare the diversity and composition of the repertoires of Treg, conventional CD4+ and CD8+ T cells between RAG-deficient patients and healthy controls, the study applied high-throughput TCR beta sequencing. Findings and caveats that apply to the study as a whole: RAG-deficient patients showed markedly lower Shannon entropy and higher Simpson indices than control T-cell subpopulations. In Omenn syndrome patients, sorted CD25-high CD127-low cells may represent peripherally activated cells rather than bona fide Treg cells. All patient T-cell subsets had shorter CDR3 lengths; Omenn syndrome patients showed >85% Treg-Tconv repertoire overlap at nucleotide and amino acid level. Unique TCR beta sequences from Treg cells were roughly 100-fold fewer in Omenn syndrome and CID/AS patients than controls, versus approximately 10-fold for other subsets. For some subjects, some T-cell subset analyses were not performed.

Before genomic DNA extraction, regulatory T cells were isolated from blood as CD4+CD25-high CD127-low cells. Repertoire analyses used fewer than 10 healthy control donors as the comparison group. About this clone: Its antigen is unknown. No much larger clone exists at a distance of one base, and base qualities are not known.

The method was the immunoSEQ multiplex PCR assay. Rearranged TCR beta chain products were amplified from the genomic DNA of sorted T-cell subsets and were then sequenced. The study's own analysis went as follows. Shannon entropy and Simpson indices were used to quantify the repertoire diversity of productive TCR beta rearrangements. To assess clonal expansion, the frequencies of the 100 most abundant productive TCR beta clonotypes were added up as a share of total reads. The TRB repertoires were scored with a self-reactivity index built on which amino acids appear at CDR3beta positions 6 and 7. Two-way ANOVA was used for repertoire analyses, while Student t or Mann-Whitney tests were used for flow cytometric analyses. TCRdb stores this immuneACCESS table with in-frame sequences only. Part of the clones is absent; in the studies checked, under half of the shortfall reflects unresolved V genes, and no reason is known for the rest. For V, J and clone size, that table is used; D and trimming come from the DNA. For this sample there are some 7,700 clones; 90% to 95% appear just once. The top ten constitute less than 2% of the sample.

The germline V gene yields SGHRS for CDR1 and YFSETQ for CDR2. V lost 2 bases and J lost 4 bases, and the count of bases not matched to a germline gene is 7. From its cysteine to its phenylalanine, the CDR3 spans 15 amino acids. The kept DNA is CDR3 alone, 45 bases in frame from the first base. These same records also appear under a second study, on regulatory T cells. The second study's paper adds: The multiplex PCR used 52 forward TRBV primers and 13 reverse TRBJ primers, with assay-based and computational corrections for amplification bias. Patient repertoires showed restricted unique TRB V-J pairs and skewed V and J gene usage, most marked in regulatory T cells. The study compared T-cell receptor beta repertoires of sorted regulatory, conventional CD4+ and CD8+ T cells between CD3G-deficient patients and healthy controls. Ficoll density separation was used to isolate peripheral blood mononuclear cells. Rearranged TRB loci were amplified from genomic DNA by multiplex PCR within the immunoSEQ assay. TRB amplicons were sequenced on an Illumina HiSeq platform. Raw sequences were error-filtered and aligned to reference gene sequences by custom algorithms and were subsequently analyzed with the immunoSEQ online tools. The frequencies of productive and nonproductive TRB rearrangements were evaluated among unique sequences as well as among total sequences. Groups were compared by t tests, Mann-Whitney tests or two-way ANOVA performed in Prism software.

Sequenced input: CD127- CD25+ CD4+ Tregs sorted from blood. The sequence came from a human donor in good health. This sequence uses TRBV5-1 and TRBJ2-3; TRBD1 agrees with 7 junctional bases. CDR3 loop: CASSFRQGYADTQYF. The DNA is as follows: TGCGCCAGCAGCTTCAGACAGGGATATGCAGATACGCAGTATTTT.